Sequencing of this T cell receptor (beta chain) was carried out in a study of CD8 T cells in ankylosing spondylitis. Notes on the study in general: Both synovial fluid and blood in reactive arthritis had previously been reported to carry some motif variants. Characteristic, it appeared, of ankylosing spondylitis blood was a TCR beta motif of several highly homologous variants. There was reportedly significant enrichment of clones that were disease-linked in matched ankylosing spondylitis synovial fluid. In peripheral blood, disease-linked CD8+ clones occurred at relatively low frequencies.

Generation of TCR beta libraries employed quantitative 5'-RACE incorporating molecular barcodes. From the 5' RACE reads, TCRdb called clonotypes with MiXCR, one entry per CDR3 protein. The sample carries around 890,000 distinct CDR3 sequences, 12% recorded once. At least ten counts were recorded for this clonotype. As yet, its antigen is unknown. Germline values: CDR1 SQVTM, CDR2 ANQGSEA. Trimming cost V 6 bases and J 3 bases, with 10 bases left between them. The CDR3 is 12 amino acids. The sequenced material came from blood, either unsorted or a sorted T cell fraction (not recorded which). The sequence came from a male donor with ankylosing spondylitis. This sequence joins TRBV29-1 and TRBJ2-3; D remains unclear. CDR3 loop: CSVSSRTDTQYF. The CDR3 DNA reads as TGCAGCGTGTCGAGTAGGACAGATACGCAGTATTTT.